This TCR beta chain came from a study of blood T cell repertoires in COVID-19. The wider study: Acute and convalescent COVID-19 samples came from the United States, Italy and Spain. Nucleic acid was either cDNA or gDNA, and it came from T cells, B-cell-depleted T cells, or PBMCs.

Original handling: Reference gene primer amplification yielded estimated nucleated cell counts. Clones were sequenced by immunoSEQ multiplex PCR, and TCRdb holds only the in-frame ones, with some missing. The V and J calls and clone size are taken from that table; D and trimming were inferred from the DNA. The sample includes 130,000 to 150,000 clones, about 79% of them seen just once. The CDR3 consists of 16 residues. Germline loops: CDR1 SGHVS, CDR2 FNYEAQ. With V trimmed by 5 bases and J by 3 bases, 12 bases remained unmatched. This TCR came from a man aged 55 to 70 with active or convalescent COVID-19. Sequences were obtained from peripheral blood. The chain carries TRBV7-6 and TRBJ1-2, with 7 bases fitting TRBD1. The CDR3 loop is CASSPTRDRGDYGYTF. DNA of the CDR3: TGTGCCAGCAGCCCTACCCGGGACAGAGGGGACTATGGCTACACCTTC.